These 30 T cell receptor beta chains were sequenced from one sample in a study of cytomegalovirus exposure and HLA in healthy donors. The PCR employed 60 Vbeta primers together with 13 Jbeta primers. The protocol was immunoSEQ multiplex PCR, while the TCRdb copy is restricted to in-frame clones and leaves out a portion. In the table there are 100,000 to 150,000 clones, roughly four fifths of which are singletons. The sequencing input was PBMCs. Receptors originate from a woman in her sixties in good health and CMV-seropositive.

This clone occurred a few times. The V and J genes are TRBV7-9 and TRBJ2-7; no clear D gene. Trimming took 2 bases from V and 3 from J, leaving 17 bases between them. CDR3 length: 16 amino acids. CDR1 and CDR2 (germline): SEHNR, FQNEAQ (reference sequence). CDR3 DNA sequence: TGTGCCAGCAGCTTAAGTAGTGGTCCATTGCTCTACGAGCAGTACTTC. Amino acid sequence: CASSLSSGPLLYEQYF.

The J gene is TRBJ2-3, the V gene TRBV9, with 10 nucleotides matching TRBD2. J gave up 0 bases and V 1 base, and 8 bases lay outside the gene matches. The CDR3 extends over 18 amino acids. CDR1 and CDR2 (germline): SGDLS, YYNGEE. Here the CDR3 DNA reads TGTGCCAGCAGCGTAAGCGGGAGGGCCGTGTTAAGCACAGATACGCAGTATTTT. Amino acids: CASSVSGRAVLSTDTQYF.

This chain joins TRBV6-1 and TRBJ2-4; 14 nucleotides line up with TRBD2. V lost 4 bases and J lost 7; bases outside the gene matches: 9. Germline assignment: CDR1 MNHNS and CDR2 SASEGT. The CDR3 is made up of 17 amino acids. CDR3 DNA sequence: TGTGCCAGCAGTGGTATACTGCGACTAGCGGGAGGGAACATTCAGTACTTC. The encoded protein is CASSGILRLAGGNIQYF.

This clone has just one count. This rearrangement joins TRBV6-6 to TRBJ2-2; a weak D match, TRBD2 (5 bases). The CDR3 covers 15 residues. Germline V gene lookup returns CDR1 MNHNY and CDR2 SVGAGI (reference sequence). The V end lost 2 bases, the J end lost 1 base, and 8 bases lay between the germline ends. The CDR3 loop reads CASSYEGRNTGELFF. The CDR3 DNA sequence: TGTGCCAGCAGTTACGAGGGCAGGAACACCGGGGAGCTGTTTTTT.

This clone has only one observation. The chain recombines TRBV4-2 with TRBJ2-1, with 9 positions matching TRBD2. CDR1 is LGHNA and CDR2 is YNFKEQ in the germline V gene. The CDR3 sequence is 17 residues long. The ends lost 4 bases at V and 0 bases at J; junction bases unmatched: 7. CDR3 region: CASSREAGGSSYNEQFF. As DNA, the CDR3 is TGTGCCAGCAGCCGAGAGGCGGGGGGGAGCTCCTACAATGAGCAGTTCTTC.

Only one count was recorded for this clone. It is unclear where the CDR3 begins or ends on the DNA, so no DNA is shown, and the CDR3 is as TCRdb lists it. The J gene is TRBJ1-2, the V gene TRBV19. Germline CDR1 reads LNHDA; CDR2 reads SQIVND (reference sequence). The CDR3 adds up to 15 amino acids, both ends counted. CDR3 sequence: CASSGDFRGIYGYTF.

The J gene is TRBJ2-5, the V gene TRBV9, with 8 positions matching TRBD2. V shed 6 bases, J shed 5 bases, and the junction held 12 bases outside the gene matches. The CDR3 extends over 15 amino acids. Germline V gives CDR1 SGDLS, CDR2 YYNGEE. In DNA form, the CDR3 reads TGTGCCAGCAATCCAAGCGGGAGCGGGTGGGAGACCCAGTACTTC. It codes for CASNPSGSGWETQYF.

In nucleotides, the CDR3 is TGCGCCAGCAGCTTGGAAGGGGCAGGAGACGAAAAACTGTTTTTT. Residues: CASSLEGAGDEKLFF. The chain carries TRBV5-1 and TRBJ1-4; D is perhaps TRBD1 (5 bases). The CDR3 is 15 amino acids. Germline CDR1 and CDR2: SGHRS and YFSETQ. V was shortened by 0 bases and J by 8 bases, with 14 bases between the two germline ends.

This rearrangement joins TRBV9 to TRBJ2-2, with 9 bases fitting TRBD2. This CDR3 comprises 17 residues. Germline loops: CDR1 SGDLS, CDR2 YYNGEE. V dropped 1 base and J dropped 3; count of bases not matched to a gene: 7. CDR3 sequence reads: CASSVLREGLDTGELFF. CDR3 bases: TGTGCCAGCAGCGTATTGCGGGAGGGCCTAGACACCGGGGAGCTGTTTTTT.

The V gene is TRBV11-2, the J gene TRBJ2-1; perhaps TRBD2 as D (6 bases). The CDR3 is made up of 18 amino acids. V lost 0 bases and J 5 bases, leaving 20 bases between the germline ends. Germline V lookup: CDR1 SGHAT, CDR2 FQNNGV. Here the CDR3 DNA reads TGTGCCAGCAGCTTAGATCGGGGGACGTTAGGATGGAACAATGAGCAGTTCTTC. This codes for CASSLDRGTLGWNNEQFF.

This chain connects TRBV7-9 to TRBJ2-7; 7 bases line up with TRBD1. V trimming: 3 bases; J trimming: 4 bases; junction bases outside the gene matches: 3. CDR3 length: 13 residues. Germline assignment: CDR1 SEHNR and CDR2 FQNEAQ (reference sequence). The CDR3 loop reads CASSLTGMYEQYF. In nucleotides, the CDR3 is TGTGCCAGCAGCTTGACAGGGATGTACGAGCAGTACTTC.

This clone was found once. The V call is TRBV11-3, the J call TRBJ2-6, with 10 bases matching TRBD1. The trim removed 5 bases at V and 1 base at J, leaving 8 bases unmatched. CDR3 length: 18 residues. Germline loops: CDR1 SGHNT, CDR2 YENEEA. This chain's CDR3 is CASSPRQGAQSGANVLTF. The CDR3 nucleotides read TGTGCCAGCAGCCCGCGACAGGGGGCGCAGTCTGGGGCCAACGTCCTGACTTTC.

Points on this clone: The same CDR3 arises from other DNA sequences in this sample as well. CDR3 sequence: CASSADRAGNTIYF. DNA of the CDR3: TGTGCCAGCAGCGCCGACCGGGCTGGAAACACCATATATTTT. This chain uses TRBV9 with TRBJ1-3; D remains unclear. The V gene's germline CDR1 is SGDLS and CDR2 YYNGEE. Trimming took 3 bases from V and 2 from J, leaving 9 bases between them. This CDR3 region has 14 residues.

The V gene is TRBV27, the J gene TRBJ2-6; D may be TRBD1 (6 bases). The CDR3 totals 16 residues. The V end lost 7 bases, the J end lost 1 base, and 14 bases lay between the germline ends. The germline V gene has CDR1 MNHEY and CDR2 SMNVEV (reference sequence). CDR3 nucleotide sequence: TGTGCCAGCACCCTTTATGGACAGTCTGGGGCCAACGTCCTGACTTTC. Its protein product is CASTLYGQSGANVLTF.

The V call is TRBV7-9, the J call TRBJ1-1, with 9 bases aligning to TRBD1. V lost 5 bases and J lost 3; bases outside the gene matches: 4. Germline V gene data show CDR1 as SEHNR and CDR2 as FQNEAQ (reference sequence). The CDR3 is made up of 14 amino acids. The CDR3 sequence is CASSNNRGHTEAFF. CDR3 bases: TGTGCCAGCAGCAATAACAGGGGGCACACTGAAGCTTTCTTT.

The chain recombines TRBV15 with TRBJ2-1, with 11 bases lining up with TRBD1. Germline CDR1 reads LNHNV; CDR2 reads YYDKDF (reference sequence). There are 17 residues in the CDR3. J gave up 5 bases and V 4 bases, and 10 bases lay outside the gene matches. CDR3 nucleotide sequence: TGTGCCACCAGCACCGGCCCGGGACAGGGGGTTAACAATGAGCAGTTCTTC. Translation: CATSTGPGQGVNNEQFF.

The chain links TRBV9 to TRBJ2-6; 8 positions agree with TRBD1. The J segment lost 2 bases and the V segment lost 3 bases, leaving 7 bases of the junction unmatched. CDR1 and CDR2 (germline): SGDLS, YYNGEE. The CDR3 consists of 17 residues. The CDR3 region is CASSAGQGRTGANVLTF. The CDR3 DNA sequence: TGTGCCAGCAGCGCCGGACAGGGAAGAACTGGGGCCAACGTCCTGACTTTC. Full variable domain (remainder filled in from reference TRBV9 and TRBJ2-6): DSGVTQTPKHLITATGQRVTLRCSPRSGDLSVYWYQQSLDQGLQFLIQYYNGEERAKGNILERFSAQQFPDLHSELNLSSLELGDSALYFCASSAGQGRTGANVLTFGAGSRLTVL.

The rearrangement joins TRBV27 to TRBJ1-1; the D is unclear. V lost 3 bases, J lost 4 bases, and 9 bases lay in between. This CDR3 region has 13 residues. Germline V gene data show CDR1 as MNHEY and CDR2 as SMNVEV (reference sequence). CDR3 sequence reads: CASSFRGSTEAFF. Written as DNA, the CDR3 is TGTGCCAGCAGTTTCCGGGGAAGCACTGAAGCTTTCTTT.

The chain combines TRBV2 with TRBJ2-5; possible D gene TRBD2, 6 bases. CDR3 length: 13 residues. Trimming left V 5 bases short and J 3 bases short, with 10 bases between. Germline CDR1 and CDR2: SNHLY and FYNNEI. CDR3 amino acids: CASSPGGEETQYF. In DNA form, the CDR3 reads TGTGCCAGCAGTCCTGGAGGGGAAGAGACCCAGTACTTC. The full variable domain, in which reference TRBV2 and TRBJ2-5 provide the parts outside the CDR3, is EPEVTQTPSHQVTQMGQEVILRCVPISNHLYFYWYRQILGQKVEFLVSFYNNEISEKSEIFDDQFSVERPDGSNFTLKIRSTKLEDSAMYFCASSPGGEETQYFGPGTRLLVL.

This clone was recorded only once. V and J are TRBV29-1 and TRBJ1-3, with D possibly TRBD1 on 5 matching bases. Germline CDR1 and CDR2: SQVTM and ANQGSEA. Trimming removed 4 bases at V and 2 bases at J, with 9 bases between. The CDR3 loop spans 13 amino acids. The DNA for the CDR3 is TGCAGCGTTGGGGGCCAGGCTGGAAACACCATATATTTT. Protein: CSVGGQAGNTIYF.

This chain links TRBV19 with TRBJ1-6; 8 bases are shared with TRBD1. The CDR3 runs to 15 residues. Germline CDR1 LNHDA, CDR2 SQIVND (reference sequence). V was clipped by 6 bases and J by 6 bases; unmatched bases: 7. The CDR3, as DNA: TGTGCCAGTAGGGACAGGGACCTATCTAATTCACCCCTCCACTTT. Amino acids: CASRDRDLSNSPLHF.

The chain combines TRBV18 with TRBJ1-5; D call uncertain. The V end was cut by 6 bases, the J end by 1 base, with 13 bases between. Germline V gene lookup returns CDR1 KGHSH and CDR2 LQKENI. The CDR3 is 15 residues long. DNA of the CDR3: TGTGCCAGCTCCCCCGGAGGGTTAAGCAATCAGCCCCAGCATTTT. Protein sequence: CASSPGGLSNQPQHF.

The rearrangement links TRBV6-5 to TRBJ1-2; TRBD1 is a possible D gene (5 bases). Between the trimmed V and J ends, which lost 0 bases and 4 bases, there was a span of 12 bases. The CDR3 length is 15 residues. Germline V CDR1 and CDR2: MNHEY, SVGAGI. The CDR3 DNA sequence: TGTGCCAGCAGTTACTCGTTGGCAGGGCCCTATGGCTACACCTTC. Translating gives CASSYSLAGPYGYTF.

As regards this clone: One end of the junction is discordant with germline, which a read error may explain. The V call is TRBV7-9, the J call TRBJ1-6; D may be TRBD1 (5 bases). Germline assignment: CDR1 SEHNR and CDR2 FQNEAQ (reference sequence). This CDR3 region has 17 residues. CDR3 sequence: CANSLVQGGWGNSPLHF. CDR3 DNA: TGTGCCAACAGCTTAGTTCAGGGAGGGTGGGGGAATTCACCCCTCCACTTT.

The chain uses TRBV11-2 and TRBJ1-2, with a possible D match to TRBD1 (6 bases). Germline V gives CDR1 SGHAT, CDR2 FQNNGV. The CDR3 has 17 residues. V lost 4 bases and J lost 0, with 18 bases in between. The chain's CDR3 is CASSSYQQGLTNYGYTF. Here the CDR3 DNA reads TGTGCCAGCAGCTCGTACCAACAGGGTCTAACTAACTATGGCTACACCTTC.

The genes are TRBV27 and TRBJ2-3; D might be TRBD2 (6 bases). This CDR3 region has 16 residues. V dropped 4 bases and J dropped 1 base, with 15 bases sitting between them. Germline lookup yields CDR1 MNHEY and CDR2 SMNVEV (reference sequence). The CDR3 region has the DNA TGTGCCAGCAGTTCCCTCCCGCGGGAAGGCACAGATACGCAGTATTTT. This encodes CASSSLPREGTDTQYF.

Only a few counts were recorded for this clone. V gene TRBV29-1 combines with J gene TRBJ2-2; D not certain. The CDR3 covers 14 residues. V shed 4 bases and J shed 1 base, with 10 bases lying between them. The germline V gene has CDR1 SQVTM and CDR2 ANQGSEA. Written as DNA, the CDR3 is TGCAGCGTTGTTGGGCTAAGGAACACCGGGGAGCTGTTTTTT. Its protein product is CSVVGLRNTGELFF.

V is TRBV2 and J is TRBJ1-6, with a possible D match to TRBD1 (6 bases). V lost 11 bases, J lost 5 bases, and 19 bases lay in between. The germline V gene has CDR1 SNHLY and CDR2 FYNNEI. The CDR3 totals 15 residues. The CDR3 sequence is CASLERTGNNSPLHF. For the CDR3, the DNA is TGTGCCTCCCTAGAGAGAACAGGGAATAATTCACCCCTCCACTTT.

This clone appeared a few times. The rearrangement joins TRBV7-2 to TRBJ1-1; 7 nucleotides match TRBD1. The germline gives CDR1 SGHTA, CDR2 FQGNSA. V trimming: 1 base; J trimming: 5 bases; junction bases outside the gene matches: 7. There are 15 residues in the CDR3. The CDR3 spells CASSLGPPRGTEAFF. For the CDR3, the DNA is TGTGCCAGCAGCTTAGGCCCCCCCAGGGGGACTGAAGCTTTCTTT.

The chain recombines TRBV4-2 with TRBJ1-5, with D hard to call. V shed 4 bases and J shed 2 bases, with 6 bases lying between them. Germline assignment: CDR1 LGHNA and CDR2 YNFKEQ. The CDR3 spans 13 residues. The CDR3 protein is CASSPRGNQPQHF. The CDR3 nucleotides are TGTGCCAGCAGCCCACGAGGCAATCAGCCCCAGCATTTT.